This T cell receptor (beta chain) is drawn from a study of T cells in Graves' hyperthyroidism and ophthalmopathy. Whole-study results and caveats: Before onset, by a median of approximately 6.2 months, the model predicted ophthalmopathy. Most clonotypes expanded in thyroid above 0.001 were likewise present in blood.

Using RNA transcripts as the source, TCR beta CDR3 regions were amplified. The study used the HTBI primer set for a first-round RT-PCR of the TCR CDR3. Each CDR3 protein gets one entry after TCRdb re-called the multiplex PCR reads with MiXCR. The table has more than 300,000 distinct CDR3 sequences, 13% to 15% seen once. This clonotype has just a few counts. The antigen is undetermined. The V gene's germline CDR1 is MGHDK and CDR2 SYGVNS. This CDR3 contains 13 residues. V lost 6 bases, J lost 4 bases, and 3 bases stayed unmatched. The sequence came from a woman in her 30s with Graves' ophthalmopathy. The specimen was blood. The chain joins TRBV25-1 to TRBJ2-3, with TRBD1 matching over 8 bases. Written as DNA, the CDR3 is TGTGCCAGCAGGGGACAGGCCGCAGATACGCAGTATTTT. Its protein is CASRGQAADTQYF.